This record covers a single TCR beta chain. As yet, its antigen is unknown. These data are taken from a study of a mutant IDH1 vaccine in newly diagnosed glioma. Looking at the study overall: Previous care, which was radiotherapy, temozolomide, or both, most often involved both.

Profiled with immunoSEQ multiplex PCR; TCRdb holds only in-frame clones, not every one. The repertoire includes under 95,000 clones, more than 85% of them detected once, and approximately 0.58% sits in the top ten. Per germline, CDR1 MNHEY and CDR2 SVGAGI. V lost 0 bases and J 5 bases, leaving 13 bases between the germline ends. The CDR3 length is 15 residues. The time point denotes: week 5, during vaccination. Every single dose of the vaccine, 300 ug of mutant IDH1 20-mer peptide, came with topical imiquimod. The sequencing used PBMCs, collected from a glioma patient whose treatment included an IDH1 peptide vaccine. The receptor was isolated from a woman aged 45-65 years with glioma. The chain has TRBV6-5 and TRBJ1-2, with a tentative D call TRBD1 (5 bases). The CDR3 here is CASSYSRQSGYGYTF. The CDR3 DNA sequence: TGTGCCAGCAGTTACTCGAGACAGTCAGGGTATGGCTACACCTTC.